Detailed here is one TCR beta chain. These data come from a study of T cell changes during pregnancy in multiple sclerosis. Trimming removed 4 bases from V and 0 bases from J, with 11 bases in between. This CDR3 spans 15 amino acids. Germline V gene data show CDR1 as SGHTA and CDR2 as FQGTGA. Assay: immunoSEQ multiplex PCR; the TCRdb copy retains only in-frame clones and omits some. The sample lists over 45,000 clones, about 90% occurring once. The receptor's source is a female donor in good health, enrolled as a control in a pregnancy study. The genes are TRBV7-3 and TRBJ2-3; possibly TRBD2 for D (6 bases). Source: peripheral blood, taken in the third trimester of pregnancy. The CDR3 is CASSSGGVSTDTQYF. DNA for the CDR3: TGTGCCAGCAGCTCCGGCGGGGTGAGCACAGATACGCAGTATTTT.